These 14 T cell receptor beta chains were all obtained from the same sample, sequenced in a study of T-cell memory formation after mild COVID-19. One entry per CDR3 protein results from TCRdb running MiXCR on the 5' RACE reads. The sample consists of around 400,000 distinct CDR3 sequences, 24% of them appearing once. The sequenced sample was PBMCs or a T cell subset sorted from them (not recorded which). These TCRs come from an adult woman who had mild COVID-19 (a few samples of this study predate the infection). Cell type and time point are not known.

In its sample, this clonotype was seen a few times. The chain uses TRBV20-1 and TRBJ1-2; no firm D call. Deletions cut 6 bases from V and 6 bases from J, with 14 bases between. Germline V gene data show CDR1 as DFQATT and CDR2 as SNEGSKA (reference sequence). The CDR3 consists of 12 residues. The DNA for the CDR3 is TGCAGTGCAAAGACTAGGCAGGATGGCTACACCTTC. Encoded protein: CSAKTRQDGYTF.

This clonotype occurred a few times. This chain links TRBV20-1 with TRBJ1-2; D may be TRBD1 (5 bases). CDR1 is DFQATT, CDR2 SNEGSKA, per germline (reference sequence). Trimming cost V 2 bases and J 3 bases, with 10 bases left between them. This CDR3 region has 13 residues. CDR3 sequence (DNA): TGCAGTGCTAGATACCCGGGGGACTATGGCTACACCTTC. Protein sequence: CSARYPGDYGYTF.

This sequence joins TRBV25-1 and TRBJ1-1; D remains ambiguous. CDR1 is MGHDK, CDR2 SYGVNS, per germline. Deletions cut 5 bases from V and 9 bases from J, with 10 bases between. The CDR3 loop spans 11 amino acids. The CDR3 sequence: CASSLEQQAFF. Here the CDR3 DNA reads TGTGCCAGCAGTCTGGAACAGCAAGCTTTCTTT.

This clonotype turned up a few times. This chain connects TRBV4-1 to TRBJ2-5; D remains unclear. The V gene lost 2 bases and the J gene lost 4 bases, with 5 bases spanning the gap. The CDR3 sequence is 12 residues long. The germline CDR1 and CDR2 sequences are MGHRA and YSYEKL. CDR3 in DNA: TGCGCCAGCAGCCAAACCGGAGAGACCCAGTACTTC. It encodes CASSQTGETQYF.

V gene TRBV10-3 combines with J gene TRBJ2-7; no definite D call. The germline CDR1 and CDR2 sequences are ENHRY and SYGVKD. The CDR3 is 13 amino acids. V lost 0 bases and J lost 7, with 10 bases in between. The CDR3 DNA follows: TGTGCCATCAGTGAGTCGGAGTGGGTAGAGCAGTACTTC. It is translated as CAISESEWVEQYF.

In this sample, this clonotype turned up a few times. The chain links TRBV10-3 to TRBJ2-5; D is possibly TRBD1 (6 bases). CDR1 and CDR2 from the germline V gene are ENHRY and SYGVKD. V lost 6 bases and J 4 bases, leaving 15 bases between the germline ends. This CDR3 spans 14 amino acids. The CDR3 DNA reads as TGTGCCATCAGGGGAACAGGGTTAGGAGAGACCCAGTACTTC. Translation gives CAIRGTGLGETQYF.

This clonotype showed up just a few times. The rearrangement links TRBV7-6 to TRBJ1-1, with D possibly matching TRBD1 (5 bases). The V end lost 4 bases, the J end lost 6 bases, and 21 bases lay between the germline ends. Germline CDR1 reads SGHVS; CDR2 reads FNYEAQ. CDR3 length equals 16 residues. CDR3 sequence (DNA): TGTGCCAGCAGCTCACCGGGACCTACTATGATGTCTGAAGCTTTCTTT. Amino acid sequence: CASSSPGPTMMSEAFF.

V and J are TRBV20-1 and TRBJ1-1; no clear D. Germline V lookup: CDR1 DFQATT, CDR2 SNEGSKA (reference sequence). Trimming removed 4 bases from V and 5 bases from J, with 23 bases in between. CDR3 length: 16 amino acids. The chain's CDR3 is CSAKILGIPSRTEAFF. CDR3 coding DNA: TGCAGTGCTAAGATCTTGGGAATCCCATCAAGGACTGAAGCTTTCTTT.

The chain joins TRBV24-1 to TRBJ2-1, with D perhaps matching TRBD2 (6 bases). The CDR3 is 16 residues long. Germline CDR1 is KGHDR and CDR2 is SFDVKD. Trimming pared 4 bases from V and 4 bases from J, leaving 16 bases between. CDR3 in amino acids: CATSEGLASAYNEQFF. The CDR3 bases are TGTGCCACCAGTGAGGGGCTAGCTAGCGCTTACAATGAGCAGTTCTTC.

This clonotype came up a few times. This may come from a read error, since a much larger clone is one base off. The chain carries TRBV7-9 and TRBJ1-1; 8 nucleotides line up with TRBD1. CDR3 length equals 14 residues. The V gene's germline CDR1 is SEHNR and CDR2 FQNEAQ (reference sequence). V was pared by 5 bases and J by 5 bases, with 7 bases of the junction left unmatched. For the CDR3, the DNA is TGTGCCAGCAGCGTTACAGGGGGATGGACTGAAGCTTTCTTT. Translating it yields CASSVTGGWTEAFF.

This clonotype was detected many times. This sequence joins TRBV7-9 and TRBJ2-3; 9 bases are a match to TRBD2. The CDR3 totals 16 residues. J lost 2 bases, V lost 1 base, and 4 bases had no gene match. Germline V gives CDR1 SEHNR, CDR2 FQNEAQ (reference sequence). CDR3 amino acids: CASSLGLAGPTDTQYF. The CDR3 nucleotides are TGTGCCAGCAGCTTAGGCCTAGCGGGGCCCACAGATACGCAGTATTTT.

V is TRBV19 and J is TRBJ1-1; the match to TRBD1 covers 8 bases. V lost 6 bases, J lost 2 bases, and 2 bases stayed unmatched. Germline CDR1 reads LNHDA; CDR2 reads SQIVND (reference sequence). The CDR3 extends over 13 amino acids. The CDR3 nucleotides read TGTGCCAGTAGAGACAGGGGAAACACTGAAGCTTTCTTT. Translating gives CASRDRGNTEAFF.

This clonotype was seen a handful of times. The chain employs TRBV7-3 and TRBJ1-1; maybe TRBD1 (5 bases). Germline V gives CDR1 SGHTA, CDR2 FQGTGA. V shed 6 bases and J shed 7 bases, with 15 bases lying between them. CDR3 size: 13 residues. CDR3 bases: TGTGCCAGCAGTCCAGGGTTCCCAGGTGAAGCTTTCTTT. It yields the protein CASSPGFPGEAFF.

This chain joins TRBV11-3 and TRBJ2-1; D possibly corresponds to TRBD2 (6 bases). The V end was cut by 4 bases, the J end by 8 bases, with 18 bases between. Per the germline V gene, CDR1 is SGHNT and CDR2 is YENEEA. This CDR3 has 15 amino acids. The CDR3 region has the DNA TGTGCCAGCAGCTCGCCGGGACTGAGACGGCATGAGCAGTTCTTC. Encoded protein: CASSSPGLRRHEQFF.